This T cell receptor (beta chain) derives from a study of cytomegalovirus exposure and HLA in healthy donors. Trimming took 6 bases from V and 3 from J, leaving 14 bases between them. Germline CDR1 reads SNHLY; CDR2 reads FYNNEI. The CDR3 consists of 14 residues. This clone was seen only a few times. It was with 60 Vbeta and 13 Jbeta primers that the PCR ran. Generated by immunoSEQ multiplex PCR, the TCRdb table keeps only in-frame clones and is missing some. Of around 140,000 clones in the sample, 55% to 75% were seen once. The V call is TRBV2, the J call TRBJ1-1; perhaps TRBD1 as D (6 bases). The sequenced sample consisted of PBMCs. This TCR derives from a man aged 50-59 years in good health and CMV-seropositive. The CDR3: CASSARQGYTEAFF. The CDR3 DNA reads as TGTGCCAGCAGCGCCCGCCAGGGGTACACTGAAGCTTTCTTT. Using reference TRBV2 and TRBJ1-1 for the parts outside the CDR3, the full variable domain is EPEVTQTPSHQVTQMGQEVILRCVPISNHLYFYWYRQILGQKVEFLVSFYNNEISEKSEIFDDQFSVERPDGSNFTLKIRSTKLEDSAMYFCASSARQGYTEAFFGQGTRLTVV.